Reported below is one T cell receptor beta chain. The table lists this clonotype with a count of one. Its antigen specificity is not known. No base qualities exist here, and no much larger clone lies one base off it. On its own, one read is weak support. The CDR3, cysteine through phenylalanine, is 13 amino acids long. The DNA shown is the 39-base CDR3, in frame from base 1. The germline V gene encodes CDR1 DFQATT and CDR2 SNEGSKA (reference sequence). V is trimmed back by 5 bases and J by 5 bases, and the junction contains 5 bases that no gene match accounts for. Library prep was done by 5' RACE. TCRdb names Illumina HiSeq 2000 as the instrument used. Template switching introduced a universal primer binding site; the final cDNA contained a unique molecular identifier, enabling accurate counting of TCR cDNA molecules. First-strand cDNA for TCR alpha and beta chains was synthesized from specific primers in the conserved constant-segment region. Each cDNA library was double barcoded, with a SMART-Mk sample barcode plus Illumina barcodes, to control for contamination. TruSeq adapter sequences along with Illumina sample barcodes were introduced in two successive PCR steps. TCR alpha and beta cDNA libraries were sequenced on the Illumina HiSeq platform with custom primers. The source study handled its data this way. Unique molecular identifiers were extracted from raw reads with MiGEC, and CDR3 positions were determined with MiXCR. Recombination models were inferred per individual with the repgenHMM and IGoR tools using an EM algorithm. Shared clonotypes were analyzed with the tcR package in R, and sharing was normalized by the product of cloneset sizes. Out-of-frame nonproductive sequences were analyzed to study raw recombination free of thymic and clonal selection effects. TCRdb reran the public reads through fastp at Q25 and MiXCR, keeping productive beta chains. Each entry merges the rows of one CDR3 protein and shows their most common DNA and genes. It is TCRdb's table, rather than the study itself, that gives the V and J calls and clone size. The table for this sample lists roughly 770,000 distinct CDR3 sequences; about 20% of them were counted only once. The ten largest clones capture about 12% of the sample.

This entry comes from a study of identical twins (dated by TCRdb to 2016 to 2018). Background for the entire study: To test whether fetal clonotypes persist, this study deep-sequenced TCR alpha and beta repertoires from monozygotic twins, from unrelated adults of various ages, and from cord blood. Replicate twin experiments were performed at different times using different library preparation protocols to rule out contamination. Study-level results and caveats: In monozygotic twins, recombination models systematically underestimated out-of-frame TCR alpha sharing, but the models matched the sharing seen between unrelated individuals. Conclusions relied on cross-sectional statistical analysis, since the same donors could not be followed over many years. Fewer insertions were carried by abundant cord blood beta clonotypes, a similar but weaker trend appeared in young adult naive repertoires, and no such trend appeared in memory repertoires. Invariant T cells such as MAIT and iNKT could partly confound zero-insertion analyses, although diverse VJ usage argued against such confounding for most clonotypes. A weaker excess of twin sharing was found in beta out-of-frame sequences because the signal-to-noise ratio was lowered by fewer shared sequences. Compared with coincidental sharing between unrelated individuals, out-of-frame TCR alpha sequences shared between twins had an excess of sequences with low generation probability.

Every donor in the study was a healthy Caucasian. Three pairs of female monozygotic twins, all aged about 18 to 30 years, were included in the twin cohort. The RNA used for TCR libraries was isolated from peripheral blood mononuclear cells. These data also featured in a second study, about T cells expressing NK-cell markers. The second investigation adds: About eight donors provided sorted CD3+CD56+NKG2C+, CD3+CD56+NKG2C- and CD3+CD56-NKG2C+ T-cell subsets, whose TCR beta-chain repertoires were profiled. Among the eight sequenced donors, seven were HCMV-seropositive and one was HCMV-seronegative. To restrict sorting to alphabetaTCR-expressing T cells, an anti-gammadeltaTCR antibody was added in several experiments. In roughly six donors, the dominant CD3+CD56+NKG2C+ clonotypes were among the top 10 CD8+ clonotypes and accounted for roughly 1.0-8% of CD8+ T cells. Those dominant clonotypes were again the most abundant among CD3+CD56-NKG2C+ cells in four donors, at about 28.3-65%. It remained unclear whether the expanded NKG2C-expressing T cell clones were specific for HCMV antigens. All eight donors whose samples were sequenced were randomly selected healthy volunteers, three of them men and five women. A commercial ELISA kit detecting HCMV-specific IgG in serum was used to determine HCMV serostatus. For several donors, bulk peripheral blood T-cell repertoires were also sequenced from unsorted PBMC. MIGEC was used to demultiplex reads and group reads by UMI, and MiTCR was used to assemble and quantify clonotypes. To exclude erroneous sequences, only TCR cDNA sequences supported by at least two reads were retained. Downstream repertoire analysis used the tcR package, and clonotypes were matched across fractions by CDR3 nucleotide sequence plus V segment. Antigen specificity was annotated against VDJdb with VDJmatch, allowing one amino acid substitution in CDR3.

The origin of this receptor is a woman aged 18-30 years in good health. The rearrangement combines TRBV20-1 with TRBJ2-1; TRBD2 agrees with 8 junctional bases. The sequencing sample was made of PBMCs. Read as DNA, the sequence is TGCAGTGCTCCAAGAGCGGGGGACAATGAGCAGTTCTTC. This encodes CSAPRAGDNEQFF.